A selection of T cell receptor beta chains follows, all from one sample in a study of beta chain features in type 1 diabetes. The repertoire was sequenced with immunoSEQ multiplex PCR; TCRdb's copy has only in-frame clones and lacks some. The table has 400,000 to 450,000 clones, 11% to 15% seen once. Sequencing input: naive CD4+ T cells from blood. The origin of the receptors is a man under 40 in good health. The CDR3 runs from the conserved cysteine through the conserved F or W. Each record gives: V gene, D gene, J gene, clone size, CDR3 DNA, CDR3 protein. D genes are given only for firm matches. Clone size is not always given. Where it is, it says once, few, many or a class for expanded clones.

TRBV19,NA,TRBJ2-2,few,TGTGCCAGTAGTGCAACAGGGCTGCCGAACACCGGGGAGCTGTTTTTT,CASSATGLPNTGELFF
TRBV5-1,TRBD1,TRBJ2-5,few,TGCGCCAGCAGCGCGGGACAGGGCCGAGAGACCCAGTACTTC,CASSAGQGRETQYF
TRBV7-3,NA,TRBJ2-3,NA,TGTGCCAGCAGCTTAACGGGGCTACAAACAGATACGCAGTATTTT,CASSLTGLQTDTQYF
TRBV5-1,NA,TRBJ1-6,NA,TGCGCCAGCAGCTTGGCGGGCCAGTATAATTCACCCCTCCACTTT,CASSLAGQYNSPLHF
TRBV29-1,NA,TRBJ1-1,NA,TGCAGCGTTGTGCAGAGCATGAACACTGAAGCTTTCTTT,CSVVQSMNTEAFF
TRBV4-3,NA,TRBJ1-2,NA,TGCGCCAGCAGCGTAGACGTCAGTGACTATGGCTACACCTTC,CASSVDVSDYGYTF
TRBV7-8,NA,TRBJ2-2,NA,TGTGCCAGCAGCTTAGCGGTGGCGGCCAGGGGAACCGGGGAGCTGTTTTTT,CASSLAVAARGTGELFF
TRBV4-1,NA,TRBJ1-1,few,TGCGCCGCAGGGCCATCCGGGACTGAAGCTTTCTTT,CAAGPSGTEAFF
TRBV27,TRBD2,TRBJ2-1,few,TGTGCCAGCAGTTTATCTAGCGGGAGCGTTAGGAGTGAGCAGTTCTTC,CASSLSSGSVRSEQFF
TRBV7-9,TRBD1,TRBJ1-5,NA,TGTGCCAGCAGCCAACAGGGGTTCGATCAGCCCCAGCATTTT,CASSQQGFDQPQHF